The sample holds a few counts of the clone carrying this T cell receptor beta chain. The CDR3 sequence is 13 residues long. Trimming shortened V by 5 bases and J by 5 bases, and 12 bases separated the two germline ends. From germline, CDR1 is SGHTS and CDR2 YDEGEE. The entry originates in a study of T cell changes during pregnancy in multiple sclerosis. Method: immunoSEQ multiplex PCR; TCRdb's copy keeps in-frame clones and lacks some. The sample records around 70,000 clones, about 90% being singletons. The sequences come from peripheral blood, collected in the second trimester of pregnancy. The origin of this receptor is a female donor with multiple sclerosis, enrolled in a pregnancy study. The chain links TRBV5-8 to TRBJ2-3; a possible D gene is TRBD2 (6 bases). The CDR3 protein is CASSRGLRDTQYF. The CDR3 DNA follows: TGTGCCAGCAGTAGGGGACTTAGAGATACGCAGTATTTT.